What follows are 6 T cell receptor beta chains derived from one specimen sequenced in a study of human T cells and chemical hapten exposure. TCRdb independently ran MiXCR on the RACE reads; one entry per CDR3 protein. The repertoire consists of about 250,000 distinct CDR3 sequences, with over 7.5% occurring once and the leading ten covering about 1.2%. Indicated time point: pre-sensitization, week 0. Treatment denoted: therapeutic diphenylcyclopropenone sensitization with weekly scalp DPC. Sequencing was performed on whole blood, taken in connection with sensitization to the hapten diphenylcyclopropenone (DPC). The source of these receptors is a man between 18 and 29 years old with alopecia areata. Some clones in this sample may be carry-over from other donors' samples.

The rearrangement joins TRBV5-1 to TRBJ2-3, with TRBD1 as a possible D gene (5 bases). Trimming shortened V by 5 bases and J by 0 bases, and 10 bases separated the two germline ends. The CDR3 has 14 residues. Germline-derived CDR1 and CDR2 are SGHRS and YFSETQ. Written as DNA, the CDR3 is TGCGCCAGCAGTGTGGGGCCTAGCACAGATACGCAGTATTTT. It yields the protein CASSVGPSTDTQYF. Full variable domain (rest looked up from reference TRBV5-1 and TRBJ2-3): KAGVTQTPRYLIKTRGQQVTLSCSPISGHRSVSWYQQTPGQGLQFLFEYFSETQRNKGNFPGRFSGRQFSNSRSEMNVSTLELGDSALYLCASSVGPSTDTQYFGPGTRLTVL.

There are many counts of this clonotype. The rearrangement links TRBV24-1 to TRBJ2-2; D remains ambiguous. Germline CDR1 and CDR2: KGHDR and SFDVKD. The CDR3 totals 10 residues. CDR3 bases: TGTGCTAGTGGGGCCGGGGAGCTGTTTTTT. Translation gives CASGAGELFF.

This clonotype was seen ten or more times. J is TRBJ1-5 and V is TRBV24-1, with a weak D call TRBD1 (5 bases). There are 16 residues in the CDR3. The germline V and J ends were trimmed by 3 bases and 0 bases, with 11 bases remaining between them. The germline CDR1 and CDR2 sequences are KGHDR and SFDVKD. CDR3 bases: TGTGCCACCAGTGATGGCCTCAGGGATAGCAATCAGCCCCAGCATTTT. Translating gives CATSDGLRDSNQPQHF.

This clonotype has ten or more counts. This rearrangement joins TRBV4-1 to TRBJ1-2; 7 nucleotides line up with TRBD1. Per germline, CDR1 MGHRA and CDR2 YSYEKL. The V segment lost 0 bases and the J segment 6 bases; nucleotides outside the gene matches: 7. CDR3 size: 15 residues. In DNA form, the CDR3 reads TGCGCCAGCAGCCAAGATCACAGGGGTATACATGGCTACACCTTC. Translation: CASSQDHRGIHGYTF.

V gene TRBV18 combines with J gene TRBJ1-1; D is perhaps TRBD1 (6 bases). Trimming took off 3 bases at V and 1 base at J, with 15 bases between the two ends. Germline-derived CDR1 and CDR2 are KGHSH and LQKENI. The CDR3 is 16 residues long. The CDR3 region is CASSPVGPGANTEAFF. CDR3 bases: TGTGCCAGCTCACCCGTGGGGCCAGGGGCGAACACTGAAGCTTTCTTT. The full variable domain, with the rest looked up from reference TRBV18 and TRBJ1-1, is NAGVMQNPRHLVRRRGQEARLRCSPMKGHSHVYWYRQLPEEGLKFMVYLQKENIIDESGMPKERFSAEFPKEGPSILRIQQVVRGDSAAYFCASSPVGPGANTEAFFGQGTRLTVV.

There are a few counts of this clonotype. The gene calls are TRBV14 and TRBJ2-7; 9 bases are a match to TRBD1. This CDR3 is 15 amino acids long. Losses at the gene ends were 4 bases for V and 5 bases for J; bases not matched to a gene: 9. Germline V gene sequence: CDR1 SGHDN, CDR2 FVKESK. Here the CDR3 DNA reads TGTGCCAGCAGCCGGATCCGGGACAGGGCCGACGAGCAGTACTTC. It translates to CASSRIRDRADEQYF. Filled out from reference TRBV14 and TRBJ2-7, the complete variable domain reads EAGVTQFPSHSVIEKGQTVTLRCDPISGHDNLYWYRRVMGKEIKFLLHFVKESKQDESGMPNNRFLAERTGGTYSTLKVQPAELEDSGVYFCASSRIRDRADEQYFGPGTRLTVT.